One sample yielded the 29 T cell receptor beta chains listed below, sequenced in a study of blood T cell repertoires in COVID-19. Sequenced by immunoSEQ multiplex PCR; TCRdb stores in-frame clones only, minus some. The sample includes roughly 150,000 clones, 82% of them seen just once. The sample comprised peripheral blood. The receptors stem from an elderly woman with active or convalescent COVID-19.

This chain links TRBV24-1 with TRBJ2-1, with 9 bases identical to TRBD2. The CDR3 spans 16 residues. V lost 3 bases and J lost 0; bases outside the gene matches: 2. Germline CDR1 reads KGHDR; CDR2 reads SFDVKD. DNA of the CDR3: TGTGCCACCAGTGATAGCGGGGGGAGCTCCTACAATGAGCAGTTCTTC. Its protein product is CATSDSGGSSYNEQFF.

There are a few counts of this clone. The chain links TRBV10-1 to TRBJ2-5; D is perhaps TRBD2 (5 bases). Germline V CDR1 and CDR2: WNHNN, SYGVQD (reference sequence). The CDR3 runs to 15 residues. V was trimmed by 5 bases and J by 1 base, leaving 14 bases between them. CDR3 residues: CASSPAGAAQETQYF. The DNA for the CDR3 is TGCGCCAGCAGTCCTGCCGGAGCGGCCCAAGAGACCCAGTACTTC.

The table lists this clone with a few counts. The chain links TRBV9 to TRBJ2-7; 8 bases fit TRBD1. The germline V gene encodes CDR1 SGDLS and CDR2 YYNGEE. The V segment lost 0 bases and the J segment 5 bases; nucleotides outside the gene matches: 10. The CDR3 covers 16 residues. CDR3 DNA sequence: TGTGCCAGCAGCGTAGATCACGGACAGGGAGTAAACGAGCAGTACTTC. Translating gives CASSVDHGQGVNEQYF.

The gene calls are TRBV5-6 and TRBJ1-2; the D gene is possibly TRBD1 (5 bases). The CDR3 is made up of 12 amino acids. CDR1 is SGHDT and CDR2 is YYEEEE in the germline V gene. V lost 7 bases and J lost 7, with 14 bases in between. The CDR3 coding sequence is TGTGCCAGCGTCACAGGAGTTGGTGGCTACACCTTC. This codes for CASVTGVGGYTF.

The chain has TRBV7-9 and TRBJ1-1; 9 bases map to TRBD1. Germline V gives CDR1 SEHNR, CDR2 FQNEAQ (reference sequence). The CDR3 sequence is 12 residues long. V trimming: 3 bases; J trimming: 11 bases; junction bases outside the gene matches: 4. CDR3 amino acids: CASSLEDRGAFF. CDR3 nucleotides: TGTGCCAGCAGCTTGGAGGACAGGGGTGCTTTCTTT.

V and J are TRBV7-9 and TRBJ1-4, with 7 nucleotides matching TRBD1. The CDR3 has 14 amino acids. The ends lost 5 bases at V and 5 bases at J; junction bases unmatched: 5. Germline V CDR1 and CDR2: SEHNR, FQNEAQ (reference sequence). The CDR3 region has the DNA TGTGCCAGCAGCGCGACAGGGCAAAATGAAAAACTGTTTTTT. It translates to CASSATGQNEKLFF.

This sequence joins TRBV2 and TRBJ1-4; perhaps TRBD1 as D (6 bases). CDR1 and CDR2 (germline): SNHLY, FYNNEI. This CDR3 contains 17 residues. V dropped 6 bases and J dropped 3 bases, with 20 bases sitting between them. CDR3 region: CASRGAEAGRANEKLFF. The CDR3 nucleotides are TGTGCCAGCAGGGGGGCCGAGGCAGGTCGAGCTAATGAAAAACTGTTTTTT.

This clone came up a few times. The chain combines TRBV5-5 with TRBJ2-1; no firm D call. V was clipped by 7 bases and J by 0 bases, with 11 bases between them. CDR1 is SGHKS, CDR2 YYEKEE, per germline (reference sequence). This CDR3 has 14 residues. The CDR3 DNA reads as TGTGCCAGCGGAGCACCAAGCTCCTACAATGAGCAGTTCTTC. Its translation: CASGAPSSYNEQFF.

V gene TRBV10-1 combines with J gene TRBJ2-2; 8 bases match TRBD1. CDR1 and CDR2 (germline): WNHNN, SYGVQD (reference sequence). Unmatched junction bases numbered 1, after V lost 2 bases and J lost 5 bases. This CDR3 has 14 residues. CDR3 sequence reads: CASSETGGTGELFF. Written as DNA, the CDR3 is TGCGCCAGCAGTGAGACAGGGGGGACCGGGGAGCTGTTTTTT.

The chain joins TRBV10-3 to TRBJ2-1; TRBD2 matches 12 bases. The CDR3 runs 14 residues. Germline loops: CDR1 ENHRY, CDR2 SYGVKD. The V segment lost 6 bases and the J segment 4 bases; nucleotides outside the gene matches: 1. The CDR3 sequence is CAIRTSGSYNEQFF. The CDR3 coding sequence is TGTGCCATCAGGACTAGCGGGAGTTACAATGAGCAGTTCTTC.

The chain carries TRBV28 and TRBJ2-3, with D possibly being TRBD2 (5 bases). This CDR3 is 18 amino acids long. The V and J ends lost 6 bases and 2 bases respectively, with 24 bases between them. CDR1 and CDR2 from the germline V gene are MDHEN and SYDVKM. The CDR3 DNA reads as TGTGCCAGCAGAATTGACTATAGAGGTGGGCAGGACACAGATACGCAGTATTTT. It is translated as CASRIDYRGGQDTDTQYF. Filled out from reference TRBV28 and TRBJ2-3, the complete variable domain reads DVKVTQSSRYLVKRTGEKVFLECVQDMDHENMFWYRQDPGLGLRLIYFSYDVKMKEKGDIPEGYSVSREKKERFSLILESASTNQTSMYLCASRIDYRGGQDTDTQYFGPGTRLTVL.

The chain employs TRBV6-5 and TRBJ2-7, with D possibly matching TRBD2 (6 bases). V lost 7 bases and J lost 3, with 13 bases in between. The germline CDR1 and CDR2 sequences are MNHEY and SVGAGI. The CDR3 contains 13 residues. The CDR3 sequence: CASIRQGGYEQYF. The CDR3 bases are TGTGCCAGCATACGGCAGGGAGGCTACGAGCAGTACTTC.

In this sample, this clone turned up once. Germline is not matched at one junction end, which may reflect a read error. The V and J genes are TRBV7-2 and TRBJ2-1; TRBD2 agrees at 13 bases. This CDR3 has 13 amino acids. CDR1 is SGHTA and CDR2 is FQGNSA in the germline V gene. CDR3 region: CASSDWTSGRVIF. The CDR3 DNA sequence: TGTGCCAGCAGCGACTGGACTAGCGGGAGAGTAATCTTC.

The chain has TRBV18 and TRBJ2-1; 12 bases are a match to TRBD1. CDR3 length: 18 residues. The V gene's germline CDR1 is KGHSH and CDR2 LQKENI. Germline trimming cut 2 bases from V and 1 base from J; bases unmatched to any gene: 6. The CDR3 region is CASSPTGTGGLSYNEQFF. The CDR3 DNA reads TGTGCCAGCTCACCAACCGGGACAGGGGGCCTATCCTACAATGAGCAGTTCTTC.

This sequence joins TRBV7-2 and TRBJ1-3; 7 bases agree with TRBD1. This CDR3 contains 16 residues. V lost 4 bases, J lost 0 bases, and 6 bases stayed unmatched. Germline V gene sequence: CDR1 SGHTA, CDR2 FQGNSA. The CDR3 nucleotides are TGTGCCAGCAGCTCACGGGACAGCACCTCTGGAAACACCATATATTTT. It encodes CASSSRDSTSGNTIYF.

The chain employs TRBV12-5 and TRBJ1-2; D is possibly TRBD1 (6 bases). The V and J ends lost 0 bases and 4 bases respectively, with 12 bases between them. The CDR3 is made up of 15 amino acids. Germline assignment: CDR1 LGHNT and CDR2 FRNRAP. In DNA form, the CDR3 reads TGTGCTAGTGGTTTGGTAGGGGCAGGGGTCTATGGCTACACCTTC. It codes for CASGLVGAGVYGYTF.

This chain joins TRBV6-2 or TRBV6-3 and TRBJ2-3; D might be TRBD2 (6 bases). CDR1 is MNHEY, CDR2 SVGEGT, per germline. This CDR3 comprises 12 residues. Trimming took off 2 bases at V and 6 bases at J, with 6 bases between the two ends. The CDR3 nucleotides are TGTGCCAGCAGTTACGCGGGGGATACGCAGTATTTT. Amino acids: CASSYAGDTQYF.

The genes are TRBV9 and TRBJ2-1, with TRBD2 identical over 7 bases. CDR3 length: 17 residues. The germline V gene encodes CDR1 SGDLS and CDR2 YYNGEE. J lost 0 bases, V lost 0 bases, and 6 bases had no gene match. CDR3 sequence reads: CASSVVGTTSSYNEQFF. CDR3 nucleotides: TGTGCCAGCAGCGTAGTTGGGACTACGAGCTCCTACAATGAGCAGTTCTTC.

This chain links TRBV9 with TRBJ2-1; 9 bases map to TRBD1. This CDR3 spans 17 amino acids. V lost 0 bases, J lost 7 bases, and 11 bases stayed unmatched. Germline V gene data show CDR1 as SGDLS and CDR2 as YYNGEE. CDR3 amino acids: CASSVGLLGQGLNEQFF. In DNA form, the CDR3 reads TGTGCCAGCAGCGTAGGGCTTCTGGGACAGGGTTTGAATGAGCAGTTCTTC.

The chain has TRBV7-9 and TRBJ1-1; D gene uncertain. The CDR3 sequence is 13 residues long. The germline gives CDR1 SEHNR, CDR2 FQNEAQ (reference sequence). V was pared by 0 bases and J by 1 base, with 3 bases between. The CDR3 reads CASSLAGNTEAFF. The CDR3 nucleotides are TGTGCCAGCAGCTTAGCCGGGAACACTGAAGCTTTCTTT.

The chain uses TRBV30 and TRBJ2-1, with a tentative D call TRBD2 (6 bases). The ends were cut back, 2 bases at V and 0 bases at J, with 14 bases in the middle. Looked up from germline, CDR1 is GTSNPN and CDR2 is SVGIG (reference sequence). CDR3 size: 16 residues. The CDR3: CAWSLGGPSSYNEQFF. For the CDR3, the DNA is TGTGCCTGGAGTCTCGGGGGACCCAGCTCCTACAATGAGCAGTTCTTC.

The chain couples TRBV15 to TRBJ2-7, with a tentative D call TRBD1 (5 bases). Per germline, CDR1 LNHNV and CDR2 YYDKDF (reference sequence). V was trimmed by 3 bases and J by 4 bases, leaving 16 bases between them. The CDR3 length is 15 residues. CDR3 amino acids: CATSSSPQGFYEQYF. The CDR3 DNA reads as TGTGCCACCAGCAGTTCGCCCCAGGGTTTTTACGAGCAGTACTTC.

CDR3 protein: CASSERGYGYTF. CDR3 DNA: TGTGCCAGCAGTGAACGGGGTTATGGCTACACCTTC. The chain uses TRBV6-1 and TRBJ1-2; D not resolved. Germline V gene sequence: CDR1 MNHNS, CDR2 SASEGT. Trimming pared 2 bases from V and 5 bases from J, leaving 6 bases between. This CDR3 is 12 amino acids long.

The chain combines TRBV15 with TRBJ2-7, with D tentatively TRBD2 (6 bases). The germline V and J ends were trimmed by 3 bases and 1 base, with 16 bases remaining between them. Germline loops: CDR1 LNHNV, CDR2 YYDKDF (reference sequence). This CDR3 has 16 amino acids. The CDR3 DNA is TGTGCCACCAGCAGGGGTCTAGCGCCATCTTCCTACGAGCAGTACTTC. The encoded protein is CATSRGLAPSSYEQYF. The whole variable domain, filled in from reference TRBV15 and TRBJ2-7, reads DAMVIQNPRYQVTQFGKPVTLSCSQTLNHNVMYWYQQKSSQAPKLLFHYYDKDFNNEADTPDNFQSRRPNTSFCFLDIRSPGLGDTAMYLCATSRGLAPSSYEQYFGPGTRLTVT.

The count of this clone is one. Here the CDR3 reads CASKSGHISNQPQHF. DNA for the CDR3: TGTGCCAGCAAATCGGGACACATCAGCAATCAGCCCCAGCATTTT. This chain links TRBV6-5 with TRBJ1-5; D is perhaps TRBD1 (6 bases). V gave up 7 bases and J gave up 1 base, with 14 bases separating them. CDR1 and CDR2 (germline): MNHEY, SVGAGI. The CDR3 loop spans 15 amino acids.

The V gene is TRBV5-1, the J gene TRBJ1-5; D unclear. This CDR3 comprises 14 residues. Deletions cut 3 bases from V and 2 bases from J, with 9 bases between. The V gene's germline CDR1 is SGHRS and CDR2 YFSETQ. CDR3 sequence: CASSSGSGNQPQHF. Written as DNA, the CDR3 is TGCGCCAGCAGCTCCGGGTCCGGCAATCAGCCCCAGCATTTT.

CDR3 bases: TGCGCCAGCAGCTCCAGGCTACACCCGGGGGATGAGCAGTTCTTC. Residues: CASSSRLHPGDEQFF. This chain uses TRBV5-1 with TRBJ2-1; maybe TRBD2 (6 bases). Germline CDR1 SGHRS, CDR2 YFSETQ. The CDR3 length is 15 residues. Trimming shortened V by 3 bases and J by 8 bases, and 18 bases separated the two germline ends.

The chain is built from TRBV6-1 and TRBJ2-7; 7 nucleotides align to TRBD1. V lost 3 bases to trimming and J lost 0 bases; unmatched junction nucleotides: 8. CDR1 and CDR2 (germline): MNHNS, SASEGT. This CDR3 spans 16 amino acids. CDR3 bases: TGTGCCAGCAGTGATCCGGGACAGTCGAGCTCCTACGAGCAGTACTTC. This sequence encodes CASSDPGQSSSYEQYF.

The chain uses TRBV19 and TRBJ2-1; 12 bases fit TRBD2. Germline assignment: CDR1 LNHDA and CDR2 SQIVND (reference sequence). Trimming cost V 8 bases and J 5 bases; bases outside gene matches: 4. The CDR3 extends over 14 amino acids. The CDR3 reads CASGRLAGDNEQFF. In DNA, the CDR3 is TGTGCCAGTGGGAGACTAGCGGGGGACAATGAGCAGTTCTTC.